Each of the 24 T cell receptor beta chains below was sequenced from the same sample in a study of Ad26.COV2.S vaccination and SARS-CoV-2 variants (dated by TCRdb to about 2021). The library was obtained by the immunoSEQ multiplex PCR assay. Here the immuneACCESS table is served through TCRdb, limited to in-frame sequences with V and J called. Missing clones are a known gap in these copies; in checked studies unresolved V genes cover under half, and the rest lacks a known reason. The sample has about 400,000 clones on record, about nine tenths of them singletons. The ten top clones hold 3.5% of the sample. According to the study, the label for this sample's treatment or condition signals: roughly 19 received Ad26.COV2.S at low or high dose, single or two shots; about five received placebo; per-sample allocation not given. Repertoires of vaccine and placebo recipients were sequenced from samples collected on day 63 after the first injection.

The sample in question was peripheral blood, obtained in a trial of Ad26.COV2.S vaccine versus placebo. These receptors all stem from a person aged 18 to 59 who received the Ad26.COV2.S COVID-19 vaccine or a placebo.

The CDR3 nucleotides are TGTGCCAGCAGCAGGGACAGCTCTGGGGCCAACGTCCTGACTTTC. It specifies CASSRDSSGANVLTF. The chain uses TRBV3-1 (or the pseudogene TRBV3-2) and TRBJ2-6; 7 positions agree with TRBD1. V lost 5 bases to trimming and J lost 0 bases; unmatched junction nucleotides: 1. The CDR3 totals 15 residues. Looked up from germline, CDR1 is LGHDT and CDR2 is YNNKEL (reference sequence).

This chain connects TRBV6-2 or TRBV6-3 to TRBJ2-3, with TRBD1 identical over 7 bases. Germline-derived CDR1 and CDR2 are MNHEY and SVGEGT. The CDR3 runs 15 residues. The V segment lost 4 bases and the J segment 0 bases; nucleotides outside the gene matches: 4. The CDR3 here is CASSSGQPSTDTQYF. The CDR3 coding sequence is TGTGCCAGCAGTTCGGGACAGCCAAGCACAGATACGCAGTATTTT.

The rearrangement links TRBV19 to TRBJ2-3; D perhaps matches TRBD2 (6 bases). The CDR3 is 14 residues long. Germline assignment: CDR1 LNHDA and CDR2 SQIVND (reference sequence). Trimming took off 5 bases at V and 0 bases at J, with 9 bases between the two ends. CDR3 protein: CASSVSGSTDTQYF. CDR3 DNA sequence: TGTGCCAGTAGTGTCAGCGGGAGCACAGATACGCAGTATTTT.

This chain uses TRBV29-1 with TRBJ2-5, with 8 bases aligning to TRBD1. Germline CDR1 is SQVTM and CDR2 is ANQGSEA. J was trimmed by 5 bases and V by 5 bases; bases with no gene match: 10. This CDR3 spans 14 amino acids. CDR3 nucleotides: TGCAGCGTTCGTGGAGGCTACAGGGGGGAGACCCAGTACTTC. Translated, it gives CSVRGGYRGETQYF.

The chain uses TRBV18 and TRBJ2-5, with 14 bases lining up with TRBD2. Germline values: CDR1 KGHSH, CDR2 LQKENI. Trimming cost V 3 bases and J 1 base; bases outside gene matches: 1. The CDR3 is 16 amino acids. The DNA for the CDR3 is TGTGCCAGCTCACCGACTAGCGGGGGGGTCCAAGAGACCCAGTACTTC. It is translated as CASSPTSGGVQETQYF.

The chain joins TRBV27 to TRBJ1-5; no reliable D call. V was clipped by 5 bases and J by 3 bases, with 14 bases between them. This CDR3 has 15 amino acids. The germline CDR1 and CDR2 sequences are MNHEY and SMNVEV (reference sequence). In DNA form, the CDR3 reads TGTGCCAGCAGTCCGCAAAACGCACCCAATCAGCCCCAGCATTTT. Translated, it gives CASSPQNAPNQPQHF.

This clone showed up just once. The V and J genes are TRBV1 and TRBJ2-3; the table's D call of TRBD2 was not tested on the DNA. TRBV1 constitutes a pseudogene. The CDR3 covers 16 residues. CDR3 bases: TGCACCAGCAGCCCGTGGAGCGGGGGGGCCTTAGATACGCAGTATTTT. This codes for CTSSPWSGGALDTQYF.

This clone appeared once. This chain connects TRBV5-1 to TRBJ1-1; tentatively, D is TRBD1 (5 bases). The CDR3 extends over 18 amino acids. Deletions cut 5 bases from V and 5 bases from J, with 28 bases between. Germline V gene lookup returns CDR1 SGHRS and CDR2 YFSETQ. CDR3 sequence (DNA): TGCGCCAGCAGTTCGGACCCCTCGAGGTCCGGGGCTAGGACTGAAGCTTTCTTT. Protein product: CASSSDPSRSGARTEAFF.

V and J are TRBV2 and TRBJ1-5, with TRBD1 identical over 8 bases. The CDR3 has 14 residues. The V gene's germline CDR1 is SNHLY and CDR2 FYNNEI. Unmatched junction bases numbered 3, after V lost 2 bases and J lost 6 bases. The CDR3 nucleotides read TGTGCCAGCAGTGAATGGACAGGGAGTCAGCCCCAGCATTTT. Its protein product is CASSEWTGSQPQHF.

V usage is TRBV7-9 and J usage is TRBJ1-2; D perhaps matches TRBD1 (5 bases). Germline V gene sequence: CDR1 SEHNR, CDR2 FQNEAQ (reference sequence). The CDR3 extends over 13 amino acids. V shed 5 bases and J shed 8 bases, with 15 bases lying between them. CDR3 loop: CASSPQGLVGYTF. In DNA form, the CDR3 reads TGTGCCAGCAGCCCGCAGGGATTGGTAGGCTACACCTTC.

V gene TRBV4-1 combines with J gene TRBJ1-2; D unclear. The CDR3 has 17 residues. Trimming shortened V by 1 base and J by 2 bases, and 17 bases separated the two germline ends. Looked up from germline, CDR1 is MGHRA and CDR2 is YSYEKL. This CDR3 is CASSQGLGRDKNYGYTF. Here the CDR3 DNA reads TGCGCCAGCAGCCAAGGGCTCGGCAGAGACAAGAACTATGGCTACACCTTC.

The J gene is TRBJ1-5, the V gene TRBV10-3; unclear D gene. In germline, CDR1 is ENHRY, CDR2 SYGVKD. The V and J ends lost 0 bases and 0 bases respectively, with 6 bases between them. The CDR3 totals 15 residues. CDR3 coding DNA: TGTGCCATCAGTGAGTCTGGAGTTAGCAATCAGCCCCAGCATTTT. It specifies CAISESGVSNQPQHF.

The CDR3 sequence: CASSFAGTYEQYF. CDR3 DNA sequence: TGTGCCAGTAGTTTCGCAGGAACCTACGAGCAGTACTTC. The V gene is TRBV19, the J gene TRBJ2-7; D call uncertain. V lost 5 bases, J lost 2 bases, and 10 bases lay in between. This CDR3 has 13 residues. Per the germline V gene, CDR1 is LNHDA and CDR2 is SQIVND (reference sequence).

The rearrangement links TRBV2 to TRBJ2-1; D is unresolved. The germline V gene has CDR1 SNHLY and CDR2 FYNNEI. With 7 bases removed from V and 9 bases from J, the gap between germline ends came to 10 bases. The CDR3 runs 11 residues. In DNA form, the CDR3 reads TGTGCCAGCAACAACGGTGGTGAGCAGTTCTTC. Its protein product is CASNNGGEQFF.

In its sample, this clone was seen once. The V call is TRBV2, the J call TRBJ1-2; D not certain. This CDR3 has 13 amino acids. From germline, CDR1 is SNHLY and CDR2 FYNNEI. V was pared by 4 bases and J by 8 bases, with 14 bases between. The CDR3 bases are TGTGCCAGCAGTGGGGGTTCAGGATGGGGCTACACCTTC. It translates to CASSGGSGWGYTF. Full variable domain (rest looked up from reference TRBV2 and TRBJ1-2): EPEVTQTPSHQVTQMGQEVILRCVPISNHLYFYWYRQILGQKVEFLVSFYNNEISEKSEIFDDQFSVERPDGSNFTLKIRSTKLEDSAMYFCASSGGSGWGYTFGSGTRLTVV.

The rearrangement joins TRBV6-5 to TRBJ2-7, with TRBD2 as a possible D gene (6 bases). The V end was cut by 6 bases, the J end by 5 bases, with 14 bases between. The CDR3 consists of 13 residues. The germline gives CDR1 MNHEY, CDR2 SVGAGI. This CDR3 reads CASSARGIDEQYF. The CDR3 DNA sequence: TGTGCCAGCAGCGCTCGGGGGATCGACGAGCAGTACTTC.

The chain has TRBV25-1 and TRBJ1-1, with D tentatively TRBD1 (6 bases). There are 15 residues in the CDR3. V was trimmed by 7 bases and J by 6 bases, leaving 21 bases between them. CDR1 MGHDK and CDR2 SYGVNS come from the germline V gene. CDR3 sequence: CASTLGGGEVAEAFF. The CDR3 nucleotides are TGTGCCAGCACCCTCGGGGGGGGCGAGGTGGCTGAAGCTTTCTTT.

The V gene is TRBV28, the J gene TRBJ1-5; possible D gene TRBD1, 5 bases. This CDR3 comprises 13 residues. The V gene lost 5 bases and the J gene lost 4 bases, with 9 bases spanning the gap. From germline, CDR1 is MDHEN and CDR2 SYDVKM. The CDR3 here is CASSPTVNQPQHF. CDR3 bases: TGTGCCAGCAGTCCGACAGTTAATCAGCCCCAGCATTTT. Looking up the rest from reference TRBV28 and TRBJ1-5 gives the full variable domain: DVKVTQSSRYLVKRTGEKVFLECVQDMDHENMFWYRQDPGLGLRLIYFSYDVKMKEKGDIPEGYSVSREKKERFSLILESASTNQTSMYLCASSPTVNQPQHFGDGTRLSIL.

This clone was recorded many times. The CDR3: CASSLGDRGSYEQYF. Here the CDR3 DNA reads TGTGCCAGCAGCTTAGGGGACAGGGGCTCCTACGAGCAGTACTTC. This chain links TRBV7-9 with TRBJ2-7; TRBD1 matches at 10 bases. Germline CDR1 SEHNR, CDR2 FQNEAQ (reference sequence). The CDR3 is 15 amino acids. The ends lost 1 base at V and 0 bases at J; junction bases unmatched: 0.

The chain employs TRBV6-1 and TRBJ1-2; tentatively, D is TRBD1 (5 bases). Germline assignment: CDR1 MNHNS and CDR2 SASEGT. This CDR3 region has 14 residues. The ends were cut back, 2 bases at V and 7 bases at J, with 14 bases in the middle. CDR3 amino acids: CASSEFVGRGGYTF. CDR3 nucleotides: TGTGCCAGCAGTGAATTCGTGGGGAGGGGTGGCTACACCTTC.

CDR3 residues: CASSLPAGDYNEQFF. DNA for the CDR3: TGCGCCAGCAGCTTACCAGCGGGGGATTACAATGAGCAGTTCTTC. J is TRBJ2-1 and V is TRBV5-1, with 8 positions matching TRBD2. J lost 4 bases, V lost 2 bases, and 5 bases had no gene match. The CDR3 spans 15 residues. The germline gives CDR1 SGHRS, CDR2 YFSETQ. Combining the CDR3 with reference TRBV5-1 and TRBJ2-1 gives the whole variable domain KAGVTQTPRYLIKTRGQQVTLSCSPISGHRSVSWYQQTPGQGLQFLFEYFSETQRNKGNFPGRFSGRQFSNSRSEMNVSTLELGDSALYLCASSLPAGDYNEQFFGPGTRLTVL.

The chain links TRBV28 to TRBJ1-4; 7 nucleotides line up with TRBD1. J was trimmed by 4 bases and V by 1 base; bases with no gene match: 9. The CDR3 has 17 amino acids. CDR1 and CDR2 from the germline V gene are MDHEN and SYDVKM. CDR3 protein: CASSLSPYRGFNEKLFF. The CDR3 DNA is TGTGCCAGCAGTTTATCCCCCTACAGGGGCTTTAATGAAAAACTGTTTTTT.

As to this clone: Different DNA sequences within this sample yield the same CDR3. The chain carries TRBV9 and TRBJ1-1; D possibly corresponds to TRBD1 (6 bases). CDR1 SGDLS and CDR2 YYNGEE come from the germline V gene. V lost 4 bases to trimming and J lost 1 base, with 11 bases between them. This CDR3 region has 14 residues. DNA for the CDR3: TGTGCCAGCAGCCCCCAAGGGGGGAACACTGAAGCTTTCTTT. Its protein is CASSPQGGNTEAFF. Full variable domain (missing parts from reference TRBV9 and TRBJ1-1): DSGVTQTPKHLITATGQRVTLRCSPRSGDLSVYWYQQSLDQGLQFLIQYYNGEERAKGNILERFSAQQFPDLHSELNLSSLELGDSALYFCASSPQGGNTEAFFGQGTRLTVV.

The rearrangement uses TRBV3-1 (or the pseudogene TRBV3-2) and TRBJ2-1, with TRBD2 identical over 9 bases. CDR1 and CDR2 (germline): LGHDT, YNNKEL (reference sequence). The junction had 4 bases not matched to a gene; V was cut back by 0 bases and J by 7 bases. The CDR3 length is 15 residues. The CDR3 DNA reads TGTGCCAGCAGCCAAGATAGCGGGGGCTATAATGAGCAGTTCTTC. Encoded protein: CASSQDSGGYNEQFF.